The 25 T cell receptor beta chains listed next were all sequenced from one sample in a study of blood T cell repertoires in COVID-19. Assay: immunoSEQ multiplex PCR; the TCRdb copy retains only in-frame clones and omits some. The sample carries around 230,000 clones, 86% recorded once. The sample taken for sequencing was PBMCs or T cells enriched from blood (not recorded which). These receptors originate from a woman between 40 and 50 years old with acute COVID-19.

This chain joins TRBV5-1 and TRBJ1-3; D remains unclear. With 0 bases removed from V and 0 bases from J, the gap between germline ends came to 4 bases. Germline CDR1 and CDR2: SGHRS and YFSETQ. CDR3 length: 14 residues. DNA for the CDR3: TGCGCCAGCAGCTTGGGGAGCTCTGGAAACACCATATATTTT. Translation gives CASSLGSSGNTIYF.

DNA for the CDR3: TGTGCCAGCAGCGGGGGACAGAGGCTCGCAGATACGCAGTATTTT. Translated, it gives CASSGGQRLADTQYF. This chain links TRBV5-8 with TRBJ2-3; TRBD1 aligns across 7 bases. V lost 4 bases to trimming and J lost 4 bases; unmatched junction nucleotides: 9. The germline V gene has CDR1 SGHTS and CDR2 YDEGEE. The CDR3 loop spans 15 amino acids.

This clone was found once. This chain joins TRBV29-1 and TRBJ1-1, with 10 bases matching TRBD1. Germline assignment: CDR1 SQVTM and CDR2 ANQGSEA. V lost 7 bases and J lost 8; bases outside the gene matches: 7. The length of the CDR3 is 12 residues. CDR3 residues: CSATTGGFEAFF. DNA of the CDR3: TGCAGCGCCACGACAGGGGGCTTCGAAGCTTTCTTT.

V is TRBV2 and J is TRBJ1-1, with D perhaps TRBD1 (5 bases). Germline V gene data show CDR1 as SNHLY and CDR2 as FYNNEI. V lost 7 bases to trimming and J lost 5 bases, with 17 bases between them. This CDR3 has 14 residues. CDR3 in DNA: TGTGCCAGCAACGCCGGGGGTTCGAGGACTGAAGCTTTCTTT. Its translation: CASNAGGSRTEAFF.

The chain carries TRBV5-1 and TRBJ1-1; D unclear. The CDR3 runs 13 residues. Germline assignment: CDR1 SGHRS and CDR2 YFSETQ. V lost 3 bases, J lost 1 base, and 7 bases lay in between. The CDR3 reads CASSSVGNTEAFF. CDR3 nucleotide sequence: TGCGCCAGCAGCTCGGTTGGGAACACTGAAGCTTTCTTT. Looking up the rest from reference TRBV5-1 and TRBJ1-1 gives the full variable domain: KAGVTQTPRYLIKTRGQQVTLSCSPISGHRSVSWYQQTPGQGLQFLFEYFSETQRNKGNFPGRFSGRQFSNSRSEMNVSTLELGDSALYLCASSSVGNTEAFFGQGTRLTVV.

V is TRBV14 and J is TRBJ2-2; D may be TRBD1 (5 bases). Germline loops: CDR1 SGHDN, CDR2 FVKESK. Between the trimmed V and J ends, which lost 2 bases and 0 bases, there was a span of 10 bases. The CDR3 length is 16 residues. In DNA, the CDR3 is TGTGCCAGCAGCCAACGACAGCCGACGAACACCGGGGAGCTGTTTTTT. Its translation: CASSQRQPTNTGELFF. The full variable domain, in which reference TRBV14 and TRBJ2-2 provide the parts outside the CDR3, is EAGVTQFPSHSVIEKGQTVTLRCDPISGHDNLYWYRRVMGKEIKFLLHFVKESKQDESGMPNNRFLAERTGGTYSTLKVQPAELEDSGVYFCASSQRQPTNTGELFFGEGSRLTVL.

This clone was seen a single time. The J gene is TRBJ1-1, the V gene TRBV5-6, with unresolved D. V lost 0 bases and J lost 2, with 8 bases in between. Germline V gives CDR1 SGHDT, CDR2 YYEEEE. The CDR3 length is 14 residues. The CDR3 DNA is TGTGCCAGCAGCTTGGTATCCCCTAACACTGAAGCTTTCTTT. It specifies CASSLVSPNTEAFF. Filled out from reference TRBV5-6 and TRBJ1-1, the complete variable domain reads DAGVTQSPTHLIKTRGQQVTLRCSPKSGHDTVSWYQQALGQGPQFIFQYYEEEERQRGNFPDRFSGHQFPNYSSELNVNALLLGDSALYLCASSLVSPNTEAFFGQGTRLTVV.

CDR3 nucleotides: TGTGCCAGCAGCAAATCACTAGACAGGGGGCGTGGAAATGAGCAGTTCTTC. It specifies CASSKSLDRGRGNEQFF. The rearrangement links TRBV21-1 to TRBJ2-1; the DNA was not used to check the table's D call, TRBD1. TRBV21-1 corresponds to a pseudogene. The CDR3 length is 17 residues.

The chain recombines TRBV7-8 with TRBJ2-7; TRBD2 is a possible D gene (5 bases). V was shortened by 1 base and J by 5 bases, with 9 bases between the two germline ends. The CDR3 covers 13 residues. Germline V CDR1 and CDR2: SGHVS, FQNEAQ. The CDR3: CASSLGAVDEQYF. In DNA form, the CDR3 reads TGTGCCAGCAGCTTAGGAGCGGTCGACGAGCAGTACTTC.

The chain links TRBV5-1 to TRBJ2-5; 11 bases agree with TRBD1. Germline loops: CDR1 SGHRS, CDR2 YFSETQ. After removal of 0 bases from V and 4 bases from J, the junction contained 5 bases not matched to a gene. The CDR3 has 16 amino acids. In DNA, the CDR3 is TGCGCCAGCAGCTTGGAAGGGACAGGGGGACGAGAGACCCAGTACTTC. It is translated as CASSLEGTGGRETQYF.

The DNA of the CDR3 is TGTGCCATCAGTGCCGGGACTAGCGGGGGAAATGAGCAGTTCTTC. Translating it yields CAISAGTSGGNEQFF. The chain has TRBV10-3 and TRBJ2-1; 14 bases line up with TRBD2. After removal of 4 bases from V and 7 bases from J, the junction contained 3 bases not matched to a gene. Germline V gene data show CDR1 as ENHRY and CDR2 as SYGVKD. The CDR3 loop spans 15 amino acids.

The genes are TRBV30 and TRBJ1-1, with a possible D match to TRBD1 (5 bases). CDR1 GTSNPN and CDR2 SVGIG come from the germline V gene (reference sequence). Trimming stripped 2 bases from V and 4 bases from J, with 17 bases between. The CDR3 sequence is 15 residues long. This chain's CDR3 is CAWSYRGGWGTEAFF. CDR3 sequence (DNA): TGTGCCTGGAGTTACCGCGGGGGTTGGGGCACTGAAGCTTTCTTT. Supplemented by reference TRBV30 and TRBJ1-1, the full variable domain reads SQTIHQWPATLVQPVGSPLSLECTVEGTSNPNLYWYRQAAGRGLQLLFYSVGIGQISSEVPQNLSASRPQDRQFILSSKKLLLSDSGFYLCAWSYRGGWGTEAFFGQGTRLTVV.

The J gene is TRBJ2-7, the V gene TRBV5-1; 8 nucleotides match TRBD1. V gave up 4 bases and J gave up 6 bases; unmatched junction bases: 9. The CDR3 has 14 residues. Germline V gene data show CDR1 as SGHRS and CDR2 as YFSETQ. This CDR3 is CASSPVQGGGEQYF. The CDR3 DNA sequence: TGCGCCAGCAGCCCTGTACAGGGGGGAGGCGAGCAGTACTTC.

V usage is TRBV23-1 and J usage is TRBJ1-2, with D maybe TRBD1 (6 bases). TRBV23-1 counts as an open reading frame of uncertain function. The CDR3 loop spans 15 amino acids. V shed 0 bases and J shed 1 base, with 9 bases lying between them. CDR3 bases: TGCGCCAGCAGTCAATCCCAACAGGGTAACTATGGCTACACCTTC. It encodes CASSQSQQGNYGYTF.

V is TRBV4-1 and J is TRBJ1-2; perhaps TRBD1 as D (5 bases). This CDR3 comprises 16 residues. The V and J ends lost 0 bases and 2 bases respectively, with 13 bases between them. Germline CDR1 is MGHRA and CDR2 is YSYEKL. CDR3 DNA sequence: TGCGCCAGCAGCCAAGATCCCGGAGGGGTAAACTATGGCTACACCTTC. Translation gives CASSQDPGGVNYGYTF.

The chain carries TRBV6-1 and TRBJ2-7, with D unresolved. Germline values: CDR1 MNHNS, CDR2 SASEGT. Trimming shortened V by 0 bases and J by 3 bases, and 6 bases separated the two germline ends. This CDR3 region has 13 residues. The CDR3 is CASSEALIYEQYV. The CDR3 DNA follows: TGTGCCAGCAGTGAAGCCTTAATCTACGAGCAGTACGTC.

This clone was found once. This rearrangement joins TRBV5-1 to TRBJ1-5, with D perhaps matching TRBD1 (5 bases). CDR1 SGHRS and CDR2 YFSETQ come from the germline V gene. V was cut by 4 bases and J by 6 bases, with 14 bases left in between. The CDR3 length is 14 residues. The CDR3, as DNA: TGCGCCAGCAGCCTCGGGACTACTGGTCAGCCCCAGCATTTT. This sequence encodes CASSLGTTGQPQHF.

The rearrangement links TRBV10-3 to TRBJ2-7; 9 bases fit TRBD1. In germline, CDR1 is ENHRY, CDR2 SYGVKD. Trimming removed 3 bases from V and 3 bases from J; junction bases left unmatched: 9. This CDR3 is 16 amino acids long. The CDR3 DNA reads TGTGCCATCAGTGACCCTGGGACAGGGAGGGGCTACGAGCAGTACTTC. The encoded protein is CAISDPGTGRGYEQYF.

The chain is built from TRBV27 and TRBJ1-2; 9 nucleotides match TRBD1. The CDR3 is 14 residues long. The ends lost 5 bases at V and 9 bases at J; junction bases unmatched: 10. Per the germline V gene, CDR1 is MNHEY and CDR2 is SMNVEV (reference sequence). The CDR3 spells CASSGGQGWARYTF. The DNA for the CDR3 is TGTGCCAGCAGTGGCGGACAGGGGTGGGCCCGCTACACCTTC.

The chain links TRBV3-1 (or the pseudogene TRBV3-2) to TRBJ1-1; D unresolved. Per the germline V gene, CDR1 is LGHDT and CDR2 is YNNKEL (reference sequence). The V end was cut by 6 bases, the J end by 9 bases, with 14 bases between. This CDR3 spans 12 amino acids. CDR3 residues: CASSGEVPQAFF. DNA of the CDR3: TGTGCCAGCAGTGGAGAAGTACCTCAAGCTTTCTTT.

V and J are TRBV6-2 or TRBV6-3 and TRBJ2-2; 10 bases match TRBD1. Germline V gene data show CDR1 as MNHEY and CDR2 as SVGEGT. The length of the CDR3 is 17 residues. The trim removed 6 bases at V and 4 bases at J, leaving 11 bases unmatched. The CDR3 sequence: CASSPGEGQGTTGELFF. CDR3 DNA sequence: TGTGCCAGCAGCCCTGGGGAGGGACAGGGGACCACCGGGGAGCTGTTTTTT.

The chain recombines TRBV5-8 with TRBJ1-1; 8 positions match TRBD1. Germline V CDR1 and CDR2: SGHTS, YDEGEE. The CDR3 length is 15 residues. The junction had 8 bases not matched to a gene; V was cut back by 4 bases and J by 3 bases. The CDR3 is CASSGQGAGYTEAFF. For the CDR3, the DNA is TGTGCCAGCAGCGGCCAGGGGGCGGGTTACACTGAAGCTTTCTTT. The whole variable domain, filled in from reference TRBV5-8 and TRBJ1-1, reads EAGVTQSPTHLIKTRGQQATLRCSPISGHTSVYWYQQALGLGLQFLLWYDEGEERNRGNFPPRFSGRQFPNYSSELNVNALELEDSALYLCASSGQGAGYTEAFFGQGTRLTVV.

V and J are TRBV6-5 and TRBJ2-7, with D unclear. Trimming removed 4 bases from V and 3 bases from J, with 4 bases in between. This CDR3 is 11 amino acids long. Germline values: CDR1 MNHEY, CDR2 SVGAGI. The CDR3 bases are TGTGCCAGCAGTTCTAACTACGAGCAGTACTTC. Its translation is CASSSNYEQYF.

The genes are TRBV3-1 (or the pseudogene TRBV3-2) and TRBJ2-2, with D maybe TRBD2 (6 bases). Germline V gene lookup returns CDR1 LGHDT and CDR2 YNNKEL (reference sequence). V was pared by 3 bases and J by 6 bases, with 8 bases between. The CDR3 extends over 13 amino acids. CDR3 DNA: TGTGCCAGCAGCCAGTGGAGGGCCGGGGAGCTGTTTTTT. This gives the protein CASSQWRAGELFF.

A word on this clone: Other DNA sequences of this sample code for an identical CDR3. This chain connects TRBV7-9 to TRBJ1-2, with 7 bases aligning to TRBD1. Per germline, CDR1 SEHNR and CDR2 FQNEAQ (reference sequence). The J segment lost 1 base and the V segment lost 3 bases, leaving 2 bases of the junction unmatched. The CDR3 is 14 residues long. The CDR3 bases are TGTGCCAGCAGCTTCGGGACAGTTAACTATGGCTACACCTTC. This gives the protein CASSFGTVNYGYTF.